The text below deals with one T cell receptor beta chain. These data come from a study of blood T cell repertoires in COVID-19. Looking at the study overall: Some COVID-19 samples were acute and others convalescent; all came from the United States, Italy and Spain. Sample material is recorded as cDNA or gDNA derived from T cells, B-cell-depleted T cells, or PBMCs.

In the original processing: For nucleated cells, counts were estimated from reference gene primer amplification. TCRdb keeps only in-frame clones here, not all; method: immunoSEQ multiplex PCR. V and J calls plus clone size are reproduced from that table; the DNA served to infer D and trimming. Of fewer than 250,000 clones detected, about 82% appear once; the ten largest clones hold 5% to 7%. The clonotype was recovered from a woman aged 55-75 years with active or convalescent COVID-19. Sequencing was performed on peripheral blood.

CDR3 bases: TGTGCCAGCAGCTTACTCACGGGGGCTGGGGCCAACGTCCTGACTTTC. It codes for CASSLLTGAGANVLTF. The V gene is TRBV7-8, the J gene TRBJ2-6; TRBD2 might be the D (6 bases). The germline V and J ends were trimmed by 2 bases and 2 bases, with 10 bases remaining between them. This CDR3 has 16 amino acids. CDR1 SGHVS and CDR2 FQNEAQ come from the germline V gene.